What follows are 25 T cell receptor beta chains derived from one specimen sequenced in a study of blood T cell repertoires in COVID-19. Profiled with immunoSEQ multiplex PCR; TCRdb holds only in-frame clones, not every one. Of approximately 350,000 clones listed, roughly 90% were seen once; the top ten hold about 2.9%. The sample was peripheral blood. The receptor source for this set is a young woman with COVID-19, enrolled during active disease.

This clone appeared a single time. The gene calls are TRBV5-1 and TRBJ2-3; maybe TRBD2 (6 bases). The ends were cut back, 1 base at V and 0 bases at J, with 18 bases in the middle. The CDR3 runs 18 residues. The germline CDR1 and CDR2 sequences are SGHRS and YFSETQ. The chain's CDR3 is CASSLRGALARSTDTQYF. As DNA, the CDR3 is TGCGCCAGCAGCTTGAGGGGCGCACTAGCACGTAGCACAGATACGCAGTATTTT.

This chain connects TRBV6-4 to TRBJ1-1; weak D call: TRBD1 (5 bases). CDR1 and CDR2 from the germline V gene are MRHNA and SNTAGT. Trimming removed 4 bases from V and 5 bases from J, with 11 bases in between. This CDR3 is built from 13 residues. The CDR3 sequence is CASSVAGRTEAFF. CDR3 DNA sequence: TGTGCCAGCAGTGTAGCAGGGAGGACTGAAGCTTTCTTT.

V gene TRBV5-1 combines with J gene TRBJ2-5, with D perhaps TRBD1 (5 bases). The length of the CDR3 is 14 residues. Germline V gives CDR1 SGHRS, CDR2 YFSETQ. V lost 3 bases to trimming and J lost 3 bases, with 12 bases between them. In nucleotides, the CDR3 is TGCGCCAGCAGCTCCGTAGGACAAGAAGAGACCCAGTACTTC. Amino acid sequence: CASSSVGQEETQYF.

This chain connects TRBV7-2 to TRBJ1-2, with 7 bases that match TRBD1. There are 15 residues in the CDR3. From germline, CDR1 is SGHTA and CDR2 FQGNSA. J was trimmed by 6 bases and V by 1 base; bases with no gene match: 8. The CDR3 here is CASSLVSTGADGYTF. CDR3 DNA sequence: TGTGCCAGCAGCTTAGTATCTACAGGGGCCGATGGCTACACCTTC. Looking up the rest from reference TRBV7-2 and TRBJ1-2 gives the full variable domain: GAGVSQSPSNKVTEKGKDVELRCDPISGHTALYWYRQSLGQGLEFLIYFQGNSAPDKSGLPSDRFSAERTGGSVSTLTIQRTQQEDSAVYLCASSLVSTGADGYTFGSGTRLTVV.

The J gene is TRBJ2-1, the V gene TRBV12-5, with 7 bases matching TRBD2. This CDR3 comprises 16 residues. Trimming cost V 1 base and J 1 base; bases outside gene matches: 4. Germline values: CDR1 LGHNT, CDR2 FRNRAP. The chain's CDR3 is CASGLGLAESYNEQFF. For the CDR3, the DNA is TGTGCTAGTGGTTTGGGGCTAGCGGAATCCTACAATGAGCAGTTCTTC.

This chain connects TRBV2 to TRBJ1-4, with 8 nucleotides matching TRBD1. Per germline, CDR1 SNHLY and CDR2 FYNNEI. CDR3 length equals 14 residues. J gave up 8 bases and V 6 bases, and 8 bases lay outside the gene matches. The CDR3 here is CASRVAGGLEKLFF. For the CDR3, the DNA is TGTGCCAGCAGAGTTGCAGGGGGCTTAGAAAAACTGTTTTTT.

The chain's CDR3 is CATSDLGSGQGAWETQYF. CDR3 bases: TGTGCCACCAGTGATTTGGGTTCGGGACAGGGGGCCTGGGAGACCCAGTACTTC. The chain combines TRBV24-1 with TRBJ2-5, with TRBD1 matching 12 bases. CDR3 size: 18 residues. Germline loops: CDR1 KGHDR, CDR2 SFDVKD. V lost 0 bases and J lost 5; bases outside the gene matches: 9.

In nucleotides, the CDR3 is TGTGCCAGCAGTGCAAGCTTACCAGGACAGAGCAGCTACGAGCAGTACTTC. Encoded protein: CASSASLPGQSSYEQYF. The chain couples TRBV6-1 to TRBJ2-7; TRBD1 might be the D (6 bases). The CDR3 is made up of 17 amino acids. The V end was cut by 4 bases, the J end by 3 bases, with 22 bases between. Germline lookup yields CDR1 MNHNS and CDR2 SASEGT.

The CDR3 DNA is TGCGCCAGCAGCTGGGCGGAGGGCCCCTACGAGCAGTACTTC. Amino acids: CASSWAEGPYEQYF. The rearrangement uses TRBV5-1 and TRBJ2-7; D may be TRBD2 (6 bases). This CDR3 is built from 14 residues. Trimming pared 3 bases from V and 2 bases from J, leaving 12 bases between. Germline-derived CDR1 and CDR2 are SGHRS and YFSETQ. The complete variable domain, with remaining parts taken from reference TRBV5-1 and TRBJ2-7, reads KAGVTQTPRYLIKTRGQQVTLSCSPISGHRSVSWYQQTPGQGLQFLFEYFSETQRNKGNFPGRFSGRQFSNSRSEMNVSTLELGDSALYLCASSWAEGPYEQYFGPGTRLTVT.

In this sample, this clone turned up once. This rearrangement joins TRBV6-6 to TRBJ2-7, with 8 bases aligning to TRBD1. The CDR3 is made up of 14 amino acids. CDR1 and CDR2 (germline): MNHNY, SVGAGI (reference sequence). J lost 3 bases, V lost 6 bases, and 7 bases had no gene match. CDR3 in amino acids: CASRTGTGLYEQYV. The DNA for the CDR3 is TGTGCCAGCAGGACCGGGACAGGACTCTACGAGCAGTACGTC.

This sequence joins TRBV4-3 and TRBJ2-1; 10 bases are shared with TRBD2. The junction had 9 bases not matched to a gene; V was cut back by 0 bases and J by 10 bases. Looked up from germline, CDR1 is LGHNA and CDR2 is YSLEER. CDR3 length: 16 amino acids. The CDR3 spells CASSQDWSSGGGEQFF. The CDR3 region has the DNA TGCGCCAGCAGCCAAGATTGGTCTAGCGGGGGAGGAGAGCAGTTCTTC.

The chain has TRBV2 and TRBJ2-3; D is unclear. This CDR3 comprises 13 residues. Looked up from germline, CDR1 is SNHLY and CDR2 is FYNNEI. Trimming pared 4 bases from V and 1 base from J, leaving 6 bases between. The CDR3: CASSARGTDTQYF. CDR3 DNA: TGTGCCAGCAGTGCCCGGGGCACAGATACGCAGTATTTT.

This clone turned up a few times. The chain recombines TRBV6-2 or TRBV6-3 with TRBJ1-5; D remains ambiguous. This CDR3 contains 13 residues. The V end lost 6 bases, the J end lost 7 bases, and 13 bases lay between the germline ends. The germline CDR1 and CDR2 sequences are MNHEY and SVGEGT. CDR3 nucleotide sequence: TGTGCCAGCAGCCTTTATCTGGGCCAGCCCCAGCATTTT. It yields the protein CASSLYLGQPQHF.

J is TRBJ1-1 and V is TRBV10-1; 7 nucleotides align to TRBD1. This CDR3 contains 13 residues. Germline CDR1 WNHNN, CDR2 SYGVQD (reference sequence). Trimming at V came to 3 bases and at J to 10 bases, leaving 8 bases not matched to a gene. CDR3 loop: CASSDLRQGAAFF. The CDR3 DNA is TGCGCCAGCAGTGACCTCCGACAGGGAGCAGCTTTCTTT.

The chain links TRBV2 to TRBJ2-1, with TRBD2 matching 8 bases. V shed 5 bases and J 0 bases; nucleotides not matched to a gene: 9. The V gene's germline CDR1 is SNHLY and CDR2 FYNNEI. The CDR3 has 17 amino acids. Here the CDR3 reads CASSPRAGASSYNEQFF. As DNA, the CDR3 is TGTGCCAGCAGTCCCCGAGCGGGGGCCTCCTCCTACAATGAGCAGTTCTTC.

This clone is a singleton in its sample. The chain has TRBV7-9 and TRBJ2-2; 7 bases line up with TRBD1. J gave up 1 base and V 4 bases, and 3 bases lay outside the gene matches. The length of the CDR3 is 15 residues. The germline CDR1 and CDR2 sequences are SEHNR and FQNEAQ (reference sequence). CDR3 sequence (DNA): TGTGCCAGCAGCTCGGGGACAGTGAACACCGGGGAGCTGTTTTTT. As protein: CASSSGTVNTGELFF.

CDR3 in amino acids: CATSEPTGIASRETQYF. In DNA form, the CDR3 reads TGTGCCACCAGTGAACCTACGGGAATAGCGAGCAGGGAGACCCAGTACTTC. The V gene is TRBV24-1, the J gene TRBJ2-5; D is possibly TRBD2 (5 bases). Between the trimmed V and J ends, which lost 4 bases and 5 bases, there was a span of 22 bases. Germline values: CDR1 KGHDR, CDR2 SFDVKD. The CDR3 has 17 amino acids.

CDR3 sequence reads: CASSASGGYGYTF. The CDR3 DNA sequence: TGTGCCAGCAGTGCTTCAGGGGGCTATGGCTACACCTTC. The chain carries TRBV2 and TRBJ1-2; 7 bases fit TRBD1. Germline V gene data show CDR1 as SNHLY and CDR2 as FYNNEI. Losses at the gene ends were 4 bases for V and 4 bases for J; bases not matched to a gene: 3. The CDR3 consists of 13 residues.

This rearrangement joins TRBV23-1 to TRBJ1-6; D perhaps matches TRBD1 (6 bases). TRBV23-1 is classed as an ORF, of uncertain function. This CDR3 contains 15 residues. Trimming cost V 4 bases and J 10 bases, with 17 bases left between them. This CDR3 is CASSRTTGRWSPLHF. As DNA, the CDR3 is TGCGCCAGCAGTCGCACAACAGGGCGTTGGTCACCCCTCCACTTT.

The chain is built from TRBV18 and TRBJ1-2, with D unresolved. The CDR3 is made up of 15 amino acids. Germline V gives CDR1 KGHSH, CDR2 LQKENI. The germline V and J ends were trimmed by 3 bases and 2 bases, with 13 bases remaining between them. The CDR3 region is CASSPLHGENYGYTF. CDR3 sequence (DNA): TGTGCCAGCTCACCTCTTCACGGTGAGAACTATGGCTACACCTTC.

V usage is TRBV4-3 and J usage is TRBJ1-2, with TRBD1 matching over 7 bases. Germline V lookup: CDR1 LGHNA, CDR2 YSLEER. The CDR3 extends over 16 amino acids. The V and J ends lost 4 bases and 3 bases, in that order; junction bases with no gene match: 11. The CDR3 protein is CASSPSGDRAYYGYTF. In DNA, the CDR3 is TGCGCCAGCAGCCCCTCCGGCGACAGGGCTTACTATGGCTACACCTTC.

The chain uses TRBV29-1 and TRBJ2-1, with 7 bases aligning to TRBD1. The junction had 10 bases not matched to a gene; V was cut back by 3 bases and J by 11 bases. The length of the CDR3 is 13 residues. Germline V gives CDR1 SQVTM, CDR2 ANQGSEA. The CDR3, as DNA: TGCAGCGTTGAGGGGACAGACTATAGAAAGCAGTTCTTC. It encodes CSVEGTDYRKQFF.

The chain is built from TRBV18 and TRBJ2-7, with 7 positions matching TRBD1. The CDR3 loop spans 12 amino acids. Germline CDR1 and CDR2: KGHSH and LQKENI. Losses at the gene ends were 3 bases for V and 9 bases for J; bases not matched to a gene: 5. CDR3 DNA sequence: TGTGCCAGCTCACCCGAGGGGGCGTTGCAGTACTTC. This sequence encodes CASSPEGALQYF.

This clone has a single count. The rearrangement links TRBV18 to TRBJ1-3; maybe TRBD1 (5 bases). The germline CDR1 and CDR2 sequences are KGHSH and LQKENI. Trimming left V 2 bases short and J 0 bases short, with 8 bases between. The CDR3 spans 15 residues. The CDR3: CASSPRGSSGNTIYF. The CDR3 DNA reads as TGTGCCAGCTCACCAAGGGGAAGCTCTGGAAACACCATATATTTT.

The chain carries TRBV5-6 and TRBJ2-5; 9 nucleotides agree with TRBD1. Germline CDR1 reads SGHDT; CDR2 reads YYEEEE. V lost 3 bases and J lost 4; bases outside the gene matches: 13. The CDR3 consists of 17 residues. CDR3 protein: CASSSFRGQGVSETQYF. CDR3 sequence (DNA): TGTGCCAGCAGCTCGTTTAGGGGACAGGGAGTTTCAGAGACCCAGTACTTC.